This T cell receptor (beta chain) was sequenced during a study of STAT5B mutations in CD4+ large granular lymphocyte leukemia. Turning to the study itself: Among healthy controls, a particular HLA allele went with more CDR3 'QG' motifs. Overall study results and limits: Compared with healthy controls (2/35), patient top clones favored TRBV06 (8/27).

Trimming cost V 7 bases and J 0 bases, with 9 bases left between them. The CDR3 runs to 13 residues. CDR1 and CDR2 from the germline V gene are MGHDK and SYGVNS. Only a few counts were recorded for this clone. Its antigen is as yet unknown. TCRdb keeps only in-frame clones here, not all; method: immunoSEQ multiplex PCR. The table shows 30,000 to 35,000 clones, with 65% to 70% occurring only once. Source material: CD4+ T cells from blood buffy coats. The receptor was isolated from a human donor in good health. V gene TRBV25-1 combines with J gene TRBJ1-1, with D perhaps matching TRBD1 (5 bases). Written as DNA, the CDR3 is TGTGCCAGCAACGGACACCTGAACACTGAAGCTTTCTTT. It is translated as CASNGHLNTEAFF. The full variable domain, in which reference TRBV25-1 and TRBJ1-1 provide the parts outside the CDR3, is EADIYQTPRYLVIGTGKKITLECSQTMGHDKMYWYQQDPGMELHLIHYSYGVNSTEKGDLSSESTVSRIRTEHFPLTLESARPSHTSQYLCASNGHLNTEAFFGQGTRLTVV.